The 20 T cell receptor beta chains below were found in one sample sequenced in a study of blood T cell repertoires in COVID-19 (TCRdb year 2020). The library was produced with the immunoSEQ multiplex PCR assay. Drawn from immuneACCESS, this table holds only the in-frame rearrangements with V and J called that TCRdb kept. Clones are partly lost; checked studies trace under half to an unresolved V gene and leave the rest unexplained. This sample comprises roughly 60,000 clones, around 82% of them detected only once. The ten largest account for 9.6% of the sample. The sequencing input was peripheral blood. The source is a man aged 80 or over with COVID-19, enrolled during active disease.

Comments on this clone: Because the CDR3's place on the DNA is in doubt, the DNA is left out and the CDR3 is given as listed by TCRdb. This rearrangement joins TRBV11-2 to TRBJ2-5; whether TRBD2, the table's D call, matches the DNA was not checked. The CDR3 is 16 residues long, counting both termini. The germline V gene has CDR1 SGHAT and CDR2 FQNNGV. CDR3 sequence: CASSSDRGPTLGTQYF.

Written as DNA, the CDR3 is TGTGCCAGCAGCCAACGGGGACAGGGGGCTGAAGCTTTCTTT. Protein: CASSQRGQGAEAFF. The rearrangement joins TRBV3-1 (or the pseudogene TRBV3-2) to TRBJ1-1; TRBD1 aligns across 11 bases. CDR3 length: 14 residues. Germline V gene sequence: CDR1 LGHDT, CDR2 YNNKEL (reference sequence). V lost 2 bases and J lost 6; bases outside the gene matches: 2.

The V and J genes are TRBV4-2 and TRBJ2-5, with D possibly TRBD1 on 6 matching bases. The CDR3 has 13 amino acids. V was clipped by 3 bases and J by 7 bases, with 12 bases between them. In germline, CDR1 is LGHNA, CDR2 YNFKEQ. This chain's CDR3 is CASSQDTGRTQYF. CDR3 coding DNA: TGTGCCAGCAGCCAGGACACAGGGAGGACCCAGTACTTC.

The chain recombines TRBV6-5 with TRBJ1-4, with D unclear. Germline V gene lookup returns CDR1 MNHEY and CDR2 SVGAGI. This CDR3 contains 11 residues. The CDR3 DNA reads TGTGTAACATCAACTAATGAAAAACTGTTTTTT. Its translation is CVTSTNEKLFF.

This rearrangement joins TRBV24-1 to TRBJ2-2; 9 positions agree with TRBD2. CDR3 length: 14 residues. Trimming cost V 7 bases and J 7 bases; bases outside gene matches: 6. Germline V gene sequence: CDR1 KGHDR, CDR2 SFDVKD. CDR3 in amino acids: CATSRGGRDGELFF. The DNA of the CDR3 is TGTGCCACCAGCCGCGGCGGGAGGGACGGGGAGCTGTTTTTT.

This rearrangement joins TRBV7-8 to TRBJ2-7; no definite D call. There are 13 residues in the CDR3. Germline CDR1 is SGHVS and CDR2 is FQNEAQ. Trimming pared 2 bases from V and 0 bases from J, leaving 5 bases between. The CDR3 region has the DNA TGTGCCAGCAGCTTAATTAGCTCCTACGAGCAGTACGTC. Amino acids: CASSLISSYEQYV.

V gene TRBV2 combines with J gene TRBJ2-2; 7 bases fit TRBD1. Germline CDR1 is SNHLY and CDR2 is FYNNEI. Losses at the gene ends were 6 bases for V and 2 bases for J; bases not matched to a gene: 9. CDR3 length: 16 residues. CDR3 nucleotides: TGTGCCAGCAGGACCACAGGGGTATCAAACACCGGGGAGCTGTTTTTT. Translating gives CASRTTGVSNTGELFF.

The chain joins TRBV30 to TRBJ1-5; no clear D. The CDR3 extends over 13 amino acids. The ends were cut back, 2 bases at V and 4 bases at J, with 9 bases in the middle. The germline gives CDR1 GTSNPN, CDR2 SVGIG (reference sequence). CDR3 region: CAWSPGGNQPQHF. The DNA for the CDR3 is TGTGCCTGGAGTCCAGGCGGGAATCAGCCCCAGCATTTT.

The chain joins TRBV4-1 to TRBJ1-5; 8 nucleotides agree with TRBD1. Trimming removed 2 bases from V and 5 bases from J; junction bases left unmatched: 8. The germline V gene has CDR1 MGHRA and CDR2 YSYEKL. This CDR3 contains 16 residues. The CDR3: CASSQYRGSGDQPQHF. In DNA form, the CDR3 reads TGCGCCAGCAGCCAATACAGGGGGTCCGGGGATCAGCCCCAGCATTTT.

The chain uses TRBV24-1 and TRBJ2-3; 8 nucleotides line up with TRBD1. Germline lookup yields CDR1 KGHDR and CDR2 SFDVKD. V gave up 3 bases and J gave up 4 bases; unmatched junction bases: 5. The CDR3 has 15 amino acids. The chain's CDR3 is CATSDRTGWADTQYF. The DNA for the CDR3 is TGTGCCACCAGTGATCGGACAGGGTGGGCAGATACGCAGTATTTT.

This clone was seen a single time. The chain links TRBV6-5 to TRBJ1-4; possible D gene TRBD1, 5 bases. Germline CDR1 is MNHEY and CDR2 is SVGAGI. Trimming pared 4 bases from V and 7 bases from J, leaving 13 bases between. This CDR3 has 14 amino acids. The CDR3 nucleotides read TGTGCCAGCAGTTTGGGCAGGGCGAGTGAAAAACTGTTTTTT. It encodes CASSLGRASEKLFF.

The rearrangement links TRBV13 to TRBJ1-1; TRBD1 aligns across 8 bases. The CDR3 consists of 13 residues. The J segment lost 5 bases and the V segment lost 6 bases, leaving 5 bases of the junction unmatched. CDR1 PRHDT and CDR2 FYEKMQ come from the germline V gene (reference sequence). The CDR3: CASRQGAGTEAFF. CDR3 sequence (DNA): TGTGCCAGCAGGCAGGGGGCCGGGACTGAAGCTTTCTTT. Drawing the rest from reference TRBV13 and TRBJ1-1, the complete variable domain is AAGVIQSPRHLIKEKRETATLKCYPIPRHDTVYWYQQGPGQDPQFLISFYEKMQSDKGSIPDRFSAQQFSDYHSELNMSSLELGDSALYFCASRQGAGTEAFFGQGTRLTVV.

The V call is TRBV5-4, the J call TRBJ2-5; 7 bases fit TRBD1. The germline CDR1 and CDR2 sequences are SGHNT and YYREEE (reference sequence). The trim removed 2 bases at V and 5 bases at J, leaving 9 bases unmatched. The CDR3 runs 15 residues. The CDR3 nucleotides are TGTGCCAGCAGCTTAGAAGGACAGGCCAGCGAGACCCAGTACTTC. Encoded protein: CASSLEGQASETQYF.

The chain combines TRBV11-3 with TRBJ2-1; D is possibly TRBD2 (6 bases). Germline values: CDR1 SGHNT, CDR2 YENEEA. Trimming left V 5 bases short and J 0 bases short, with 14 bases between. The CDR3 contains 16 residues. CDR3 region: CASSPQAGSSYNEQFF. The CDR3 coding sequence is TGTGCCAGCAGCCCTCAAGCCGGGAGCTCCTACAATGAGCAGTTCTTC.

The chain recombines TRBV6-5 with TRBJ2-7; TRBD2 is a possible D gene (6 bases). The germline V and J ends were trimmed by 3 bases and 6 bases, with 15 bases remaining between them. CDR1 is MNHEY and CDR2 is SVGAGI in the germline V gene. This CDR3 is 14 amino acids long. The CDR3 sequence is CASSYSQWRGEQYV. The CDR3 nucleotides are TGTGCCAGCAGTTATAGTCAGTGGAGGGGCGAGCAGTACGTC.

V is TRBV24-1 and J is TRBJ2-1; possible D gene TRBD1, 7 bases. Germline V gives CDR1 KGHDR, CDR2 SFDVKD. V gave up 1 base and J gave up 9 bases, with 18 bases separating them. This CDR3 spans 16 amino acids. The CDR3 DNA is TGTGCCACCAGTGATTTAGGCAGGGGGGACTTAGCTGAGCAGTTCTTC. Translating gives CATSDLGRGDLAEQFF.

This clone was detected only a few times. The chain combines TRBV6-2 or TRBV6-3 with TRBJ1-1; D gene uncertain. This CDR3 has 13 amino acids. Germline CDR1 is MNHEY and CDR2 is SVGEGT. The V end lost 6 bases, the J end lost 5 bases, and 13 bases lay between the germline ends. For the CDR3, the DNA is TGTGCCAGCAGCCCCACGTGGCAAACTGAAGCTTTCTTT. Encoded protein: CASSPTWQTEAFF.

This chain links TRBV9 with TRBJ2-5; 13 bases are a match to TRBD2. The CDR3 runs to 16 residues. V lost 9 bases and J lost 3; bases outside the gene matches: 11. The germline CDR1 and CDR2 sequences are SGDLS and YYNGEE. The CDR3 spells CATSPGLAGFEETQYF. CDR3 DNA: TGTGCCACCTCGCCGGGACTAGCGGGGTTTGAAGAGACCCAGTACTTC.

This chain connects TRBV2 to TRBJ1-1, with D tentatively TRBD1 (5 bases). V lost 5 bases and J 1 base, leaving 11 bases between the germline ends. CDR3 length: 14 residues. Looked up from germline, CDR1 is SNHLY and CDR2 is FYNNEI. CDR3 region: CASSPRVRNTEAFF. CDR3 nucleotide sequence: TGTGCCAGCAGTCCCAGGGTACGGAACACTGAAGCTTTCTTT.

This chain links TRBV15 with TRBJ2-3, with a weak D call TRBD2 (5 bases). Germline assignment: CDR1 LNHNV and CDR2 YYDKDF (reference sequence). The CDR3 runs to 16 residues. Deletions cut 0 bases from V and 6 bases from J, with 16 bases between. CDR3 DNA sequence: TGTGCCACCAGCAGAGAAGGACTCCCAGAGAGGGATACGCAGTATTTT. Translating it yields CATSREGLPERDTQYF.